Shown below are 14 T cell receptor beta chains from a single sample sequenced in a study of blood T cell repertoires in COVID-19. Data came from immunoSEQ multiplex PCR; TCRdb stores just in-frame clones and leaves some out. Of about 120,000 clones detected, 70% to 85% appear once; the ten largest clones hold around 7.5%. The sample taken for sequencing was peripheral blood. The receptor source for this set is a man between 65 and 85 years old with active or convalescent COVID-19.

This chain uses TRBV5-4 with TRBJ2-3; 7 nucleotides agree with TRBD1. Germline-derived CDR1 and CDR2 are SGHNT and YYREEE (reference sequence). Trimming removed 5 bases from V and 1 base from J; junction bases left unmatched: 13. The CDR3 is 17 residues long. The CDR3 sequence: CASSSTPGGSGTDTQYF. CDR3 DNA sequence: TGTGCCAGCAGTTCTACTCCAGGGGGTTCGGGCACAGATACGCAGTATTTT.

The chain uses TRBV10-3 and TRBJ1-1; D perhaps matches TRBD1 (5 bases). This CDR3 comprises 19 residues. In germline, CDR1 is ENHRY, CDR2 SYGVKD. Trimming pared 0 bases from V and 4 bases from J, leaving 24 bases between. As DNA, the CDR3 is TGTGCCATCAGTGAGTCGTTGGGGCGTATGGTGACCCGGAGCACTGAAGCTTTCTTT. This gives the protein CAISESLGRMVTRSTEAFF.

This chain connects TRBV7-2 to TRBJ2-3; D is ambiguous. The V end was cut by 2 bases, the J end by 1 base, with 4 bases between. CDR3 length equals 13 residues. The germline V gene has CDR1 SGHTA and CDR2 FQGNSA. The chain's CDR3 is CASSLPGTDTQYF. The CDR3 DNA follows: TGTGCCAGCAGCTTACCGGGCACAGATACGCAGTATTTT.

The rearrangement joins TRBV9 to TRBJ2-1; TRBD1 is a possible D gene (6 bases). Trimming stripped 0 bases from V and 7 bases from J, with 11 bases between. The CDR3 extends over 14 amino acids. CDR1 SGDLS and CDR2 YYNGEE come from the germline V gene. The CDR3 region has the DNA TGTGCCAGCAGCGTAGAAAGGGGGTTAAATGAGCAGTTCTTC. Translation gives CASSVERGLNEQFF.

This sequence joins TRBV30 and TRBJ1-5; D remains unclear. Germline values: CDR1 GTSNPN, CDR2 SVGIG (reference sequence). The CDR3 contains 13 residues. V lost 4 bases, J lost 3 bases, and 10 bases lay in between. The CDR3 coding sequence is TGTGCCTGGACCGGCGGGTCCAATCAGCCCCAGCATTTT. As protein: CAWTGGSNQPQHF.

The chain employs TRBV11-2 and TRBJ1-1; tentatively, D is TRBD1 (5 bases). V was cut by 0 bases and J by 13 bases, with 18 bases left in between. Per germline, CDR1 SGHAT and CDR2 FQNNGV. The CDR3 contains 14 residues. The CDR3 region is CASSLDWAGMKVFF. CDR3 nucleotides: TGTGCCAGCAGCTTAGATTGGGCAGGGATGAAGGTTTTCTTT.

This chain uses TRBV7-2 with TRBJ2-7; 7 nucleotides match TRBD2. In germline, CDR1 is SGHTA, CDR2 FQGNSA. CDR3 length: 16 amino acids. Germline trimming cut 4 bases from V and 6 bases from J; bases unmatched to any gene: 15. The CDR3 DNA follows: TGTGCCAGCAGCTACACGCCCCCGGGCGGGGGTAGCGAGCAGTACTTC. Protein sequence: CASSYTPPGGGSEQYF. The complete variable domain, with remaining parts taken from reference TRBV7-2 and TRBJ2-7, reads GAGVSQSPSNKVTEKGKDVELRCDPISGHTALYWYRQSLGQGLEFLIYFQGNSAPDKSGLPSDRFSAERTGGSVSTLTIQRTQQEDSAVYLCASSYTPPGGGSEQYFGPGTRLTVT.

Only a few counts were recorded for this clone. This sequence joins TRBV5-1 and TRBJ1-4, with 9 bases aligning to TRBD1. Unmatched junction bases numbered 6, after V lost 5 bases and J lost 7 bases. This CDR3 is 14 amino acids long. The germline V gene has CDR1 SGHRS and CDR2 YFSETQ. In DNA, the CDR3 is TGCGCCAGCAGTCCCGGGACAGGGAGTGAAAAACTGTTTTTT. Translating it yields CASSPGTGSEKLFF.

V usage is TRBV23-1 and J usage is TRBJ2-7; D may be TRBD2 (5 bases). TRBV23-1 is designated an ORF whose function remains uncertain. The ends were cut back, 4 bases at V and 0 bases at J, with 10 bases in the middle. This CDR3 contains 14 residues. The CDR3 sequence: CASSRAEDSYEQYF. The DNA for the CDR3 is TGCGCCAGCAGTCGAGCGGAGGACTCCTACGAGCAGTACTTC.

The chain links TRBV18 to TRBJ2-7; D may be TRBD1 (6 bases). Germline V gives CDR1 KGHSH, CDR2 LQKENI. CDR3 length equals 13 residues. Trimming removed 3 bases at V and 5 bases at J, with 11 bases between. The CDR3 here is CASSPNRDNEQYF. Written as DNA, the CDR3 is TGTGCCAGCTCACCCAACCGGGACAACGAGCAGTACTTC.

The chain carries TRBV4-3 and TRBJ2-2; 15 bases are a match to TRBD2. In germline, CDR1 is LGHNA, CDR2 YSLEER. Trimming at V came to 3 bases and at J to 3 bases, leaving 11 bases not matched to a gene. The CDR3 totals 20 residues. The CDR3 is CASSQAPGTSGRRDTGELFF. DNA for the CDR3: TGCGCCAGCAGCCAGGCACCCGGGACTAGCGGGAGGAGGGACACCGGGGAGCTGTTTTTT.

This chain joins TRBV11-3 and TRBJ2-6, with a weak D call TRBD1 (6 bases). This CDR3 region has 17 residues. Between the trimmed V and J ends, which lost 3 bases and 0 bases, there was a span of 12 bases. CDR1 is SGHNT, CDR2 YENEEA, per germline. CDR3 in amino acids: CASSLGTGSSGANVLTF. DNA of the CDR3: TGTGCCAGCAGCTTGGGCACAGGGAGCTCTGGGGCCAACGTCCTGACTTTC. The full variable domain, completed using reference TRBV11-3 and TRBJ2-6, is EAGVVQSPRYKIIEKKQPVAFWCNPISGHNTLYWYLQNLGQGPELLIRYENEEAVDDSQLPKDRFSAERLKGVDSTLKIQPAELGDSAVYLCASSLGTGSSGANVLTFGAGSRLTVL.

The chain joins TRBV7-2 to TRBJ1-3; D possibly corresponds to TRBD1 (6 bases). Trimming pared 2 bases from V and 4 bases from J, leaving 6 bases between. This CDR3 is built from 13 residues. The germline V gene encodes CDR1 SGHTA and CDR2 FQGNSA. The CDR3 reads CASSLQGGNTIYF. The CDR3 nucleotides are TGTGCCAGCAGCTTACAGGGGGGAAACACCATATATTTT.

This clone was counted once. The genes are TRBV6-2 or TRBV6-3 and TRBJ2-7; 7 nucleotides line up with TRBD1. The CDR3 sequence is 15 residues long. The J segment lost 1 base and the V segment lost 2 bases, leaving 5 bases of the junction unmatched. Germline lookup yields CDR1 MNHEY and CDR2 SVGEGT. CDR3 bases: TGTGCCAGCAGTTACGAGACAGGGACATCCTACGAGCAGTACTTC. It codes for CASSYETGTSYEQYF.